The 16 T cell receptor beta chains listed next were all sequenced from one sample in a study of vaccination and CD4 T cells after COVID-19. Time point denoted: late sampling 161 to 241 days after vaccination in a few convalescent patients. Treatment described: approximately nine-day PBMC culture with coronavirus spike peptide pools or control peptides (ViraFEST assay). Which antigens these TCRs recognize remains unknown. Sequenced with the Oncomine TCR Beta short-read assay was DNA taken from cultured CD4+ T cells. TCRdb reprocessed the PCR reads via MiXCR and lists one record per CDR3 protein. The table has roughly 26,000 distinct CDR3 sequences, roughly a third seen once; the top ten hold 3% to 3.5%. The sequences come from CD4+ T cells from blood, cultured in vitro, collected about 7 months after SARS-CoV-2 vaccination. The receptors come from a human donor who had recovered from COVID-19.

J is TRBJ2-1 and V is TRBV6-5; TRBD2 is a possible D gene (6 bases). The CDR3 covers 14 residues. The germline V and J ends were trimmed by 2 bases and 10 bases, with 15 bases remaining between them. Germline V CDR1 and CDR2: MNHEY, SVGAGI. DNA for the CDR3: TGTGCCAGCAGTTACCGGGAGCGGACGTGGGAGCAGTTCTTC. It translates to CASSYRERTWEQFF.

This chain links TRBV5-4 with TRBJ2-5, with 10 bases that match TRBD1. Germline CDR1 SGHNT, CDR2 YYREEE (reference sequence). The CDR3 runs to 14 residues. V was pared by 5 bases and J by 6 bases, with 7 bases of the junction left unmatched. CDR3 in amino acids: CASRSTGGAQTQYF. CDR3 nucleotides: TGTGCCAGCAGGTCGACAGGGGGCGCTCAGACCCAGTACTTC. The whole variable domain, remainder taken from reference TRBV5-4 and TRBJ2-5, is ETGVTQSPTHLIKTRGQQVTLRCSSQSGHNTVSWYQQALGQGPQFIFQYYREEENGRGNFPPRFSGLQFPNYSSELNVNALELDDSALYLCASRSTGGAQTQYFGPGTRLLVL.

The genes are TRBV7-9 and TRBJ2-5; D may be TRBD1 (6 bases). Germline V gene data show CDR1 as SEHNR and CDR2 as FQNEAQ (reference sequence). There are 15 residues in the CDR3. Trimming removed 5 bases at V and 5 bases at J, with 18 bases between. Written as DNA, the CDR3 is TGTGCCAGCAGCCGATGGGGGCCCACGGGTGAGACCCAGTACTTC. It is translated as CASSRWGPTGETQYF. Filled out from reference TRBV7-9 and TRBJ2-5, the complete variable domain reads DTGVSQNPRHKITKRGQNVTFRCDPISEHNRLYWYRQTLGQGPEFLTYFQNEAQLEKSRLLSDRFSAERPKGSFSTLEIQRTEQGDSAMYLCASSRWGPTGETQYFGPGTRLLVL.

This clonotype occurred a few times. This sequence joins TRBV7-9 and TRBJ1-1, with no clear D. The V gene lost 7 bases and the J gene lost 0 bases, with 24 bases spanning the gap. The V gene's germline CDR1 is SEHNR and CDR2 FQNEAQ (reference sequence). The CDR3 is 18 residues long. CDR3 region: CASISIQPPRKMNTEAFF. The CDR3, as DNA: TGTGCCAGCATCTCGATCCAGCCCCCACGGAAGATGAACACTGAAGCTTTCTTT.

Only a few counts were recorded for this clonotype. This chain uses TRBV20-1 with TRBJ2-1, with 7 positions matching TRBD2. The germline V gene encodes CDR1 DFQATT and CDR2 SNEGSKA (reference sequence). The CDR3 contains 18 residues. Trimming at V came to 0 bases and at J to 0 bases, leaving 11 bases not matched to a gene. The CDR3, as DNA: TGCAGTGCTAGAGATCGCGGAGTAGGCGGGAGCTCCTACAATGAGCAGTTCTTC. Its translation is CSARDRGVGGSSYNEQFF.

This chain connects TRBV10-3 to TRBJ2-7; no clear D gene. V was trimmed by 9 bases and J by 6 bases, leaving 3 bases between them. This CDR3 has 8 residues. Germline CDR1 is ENHRY and CDR2 is SYGVKD. CDR3 nucleotides: TGTGCCATACCCGAGCAGTACTTC. This sequence encodes CAIPEQYF.

This clonotype was counted only a few times. This chain joins TRBV20-1 and TRBJ2-1; D gene unclear. Germline CDR1 is DFQATT and CDR2 is SNEGSKA (reference sequence). V gave up 3 bases and J gave up 0 bases, with 15 bases separating them. This CDR3 has 16 residues. CDR3 in DNA: TGCAGTGCTAGTGATCCTCGGACCGCCTCCTACAATGAGCAGTTCTTC. Protein product: CSASDPRTASYNEQFF.

The genes are TRBV19 and TRBJ1-5, with D possibly matching TRBD1 (5 bases). The CDR3 has 17 amino acids. Between the trimmed V and J ends, which lost 5 bases and 0 bases, there was a span of 17 bases. Germline loops: CDR1 LNHDA, CDR2 SQIVND (reference sequence). The DNA for the CDR3 is TGTGCCAGTAGTCTCCCCGGGACCCAGTATAGCAATCAGCCCCAGCATTTT. Its protein product is CASSLPGTQYSNQPQHF. The entire variable domain, with the rest obtained from reference TRBV19 and TRBJ1-5, is as follows: DGGITQSPKYLFRKEGQNVTLSCEQNLNHDAMYWYRQDPGQGLRLIYYSQIVNDFQKGDIAEGYSVSREKKESFPLTVTSAQKNPTAFYLCASSLPGTQYSNQPQHFGDGTRLSIL.

The chain recombines TRBV7-9 with TRBJ1-1, with 9 bases aligning to TRBD1. The CDR3 covers 12 residues. The V and J ends lost 5 bases and 12 bases, in that order; junction bases with no gene match: 7. Germline assignment: CDR1 SEHNR and CDR2 FQNEAQ (reference sequence). CDR3 residues: CASSAPGTGTFF. In DNA form, the CDR3 reads TGTGCCAGCAGCGCCCCCGGGACAGGGACTTTCTTT.

The rearrangement links TRBV7-7 to TRBJ2-3; a weak D match, TRBD2 (6 bases). Germline CDR1 reads SSHAT; CDR2 reads FNYEAQ (reference sequence). This CDR3 comprises 15 residues. This CDR3 is CASAQGRSSTDTQYF. The CDR3 nucleotides are TGTGCTAGCGCGCAAGGGAGGTCGAGCACAGATACGCAGTATTTT.

This clonotype has only one observation. Because it lacks the conserved phenylalanine or tryptophan at the end, this CDR3 is likely a read error. The limits of the CDR3 on the DNA are not certain, so only TCRdb's listed CDR3 is given. The chain recombines TRBV20-1 with TRBJ2-5; TRBD2 is the table's D call and was not checked against the DNA. The germline gives CDR1 DFQATT, CDR2 SNEGSKA (reference sequence). The CDR3 has 14 amino acids, counting both end residues. The CDR3 spells CSARHTARRENIVV.

This clonotype turned up a few times. The chain recombines TRBV6-1 with TRBJ2-1; TRBD2 might be the D (5 bases). CDR3 size: 15 residues. V lost 1 base to trimming and J lost 7 bases, with 14 bases between them. CDR1 and CDR2 (germline): MNHNS, SASEGT. The CDR3 sequence is CASSEEGLRLNEQFF. The CDR3 nucleotides are TGTGCCAGCAGTGAAGAAGGACTTCGGTTAAATGAGCAGTTCTTC.

This clonotype was counted only a few times. V usage is TRBV28 and J usage is TRBJ1-2; D remains ambiguous. The germline CDR1 and CDR2 sequences are MDHEN and SYDVKM. V was clipped by 1 base and J by 4 bases, with 7 bases between them. The CDR3 has 13 amino acids. The chain's CDR3 is CASSLSATYGYTF. DNA for the CDR3: TGTGCCAGCAGTTTATCGGCCACCTATGGCTACACCTTC.

This sequence joins TRBV6-1 and TRBJ2-1; D perhaps matches TRBD1 (6 bases). The V gene's germline CDR1 is MNHNS and CDR2 SASEGT. The CDR3 runs to 15 residues. The V end was cut by 7 bases, the J end by 6 bases, with 19 bases between. CDR3 coding DNA: TGTGCCAGCAAGGGGATCAGGGGCCGACCCAATGAGCAGTTCTTC. Its translation is CASKGIRGRPNEQFF.

The chain links TRBV5-4 to TRBJ2-1; the D is unclear. In germline, CDR1 is SGHNT, CDR2 YYREEE (reference sequence). The CDR3 length is 14 residues. The V end lost 2 bases, the J end lost 7 bases, and 13 bases lay between the germline ends. The DNA of the CDR3 is TGTGCCAGCAGCTTCTTACTACGAGCTAATGAGCAGTTCTTC. This sequence encodes CASSFLLRANEQFF.

The chain couples TRBV2 to TRBJ1-5; D is unclear. Trimming took 0 bases from V and 11 from J, leaving 8 bases between them. The CDR3 spans 12 residues. Germline V gives CDR1 SNHLY, CDR2 FYNNEI. In DNA form, the CDR3 reads TGTGCCAGCAGTGAAGCTCGGACTTCCCAGCATTTT. It translates to CASSEARTSQHF. The variable domain in full, completed from reference TRBV2 and TRBJ1-5, reads EPEVTQTPSHQVTQMGQEVILRCVPISNHLYFYWYRQILGQKVEFLVSFYNNEISEKSEIFDDQFSVERPDGSNFTLKIRSTKLEDSAMYFCASSEARTSQHFGDGTRLSIL.